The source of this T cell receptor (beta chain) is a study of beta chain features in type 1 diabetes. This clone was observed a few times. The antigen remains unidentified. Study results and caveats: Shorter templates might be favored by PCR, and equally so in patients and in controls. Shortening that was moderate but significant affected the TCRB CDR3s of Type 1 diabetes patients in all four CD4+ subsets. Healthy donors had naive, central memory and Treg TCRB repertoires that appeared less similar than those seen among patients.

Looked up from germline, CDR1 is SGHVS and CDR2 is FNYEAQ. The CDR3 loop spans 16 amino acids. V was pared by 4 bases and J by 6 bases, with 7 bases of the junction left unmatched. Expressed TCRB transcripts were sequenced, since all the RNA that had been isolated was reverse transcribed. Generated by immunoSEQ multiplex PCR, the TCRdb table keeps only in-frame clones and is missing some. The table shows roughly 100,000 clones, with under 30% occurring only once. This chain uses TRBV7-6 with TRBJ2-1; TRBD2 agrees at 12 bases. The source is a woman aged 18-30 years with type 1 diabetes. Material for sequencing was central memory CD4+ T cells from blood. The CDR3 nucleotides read TGTGCCAGCAGCTATTCTAGCGGGAGGGGTTTCAATGAGCAGTTCTTC. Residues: CASSYSSGRGFNEQFF.